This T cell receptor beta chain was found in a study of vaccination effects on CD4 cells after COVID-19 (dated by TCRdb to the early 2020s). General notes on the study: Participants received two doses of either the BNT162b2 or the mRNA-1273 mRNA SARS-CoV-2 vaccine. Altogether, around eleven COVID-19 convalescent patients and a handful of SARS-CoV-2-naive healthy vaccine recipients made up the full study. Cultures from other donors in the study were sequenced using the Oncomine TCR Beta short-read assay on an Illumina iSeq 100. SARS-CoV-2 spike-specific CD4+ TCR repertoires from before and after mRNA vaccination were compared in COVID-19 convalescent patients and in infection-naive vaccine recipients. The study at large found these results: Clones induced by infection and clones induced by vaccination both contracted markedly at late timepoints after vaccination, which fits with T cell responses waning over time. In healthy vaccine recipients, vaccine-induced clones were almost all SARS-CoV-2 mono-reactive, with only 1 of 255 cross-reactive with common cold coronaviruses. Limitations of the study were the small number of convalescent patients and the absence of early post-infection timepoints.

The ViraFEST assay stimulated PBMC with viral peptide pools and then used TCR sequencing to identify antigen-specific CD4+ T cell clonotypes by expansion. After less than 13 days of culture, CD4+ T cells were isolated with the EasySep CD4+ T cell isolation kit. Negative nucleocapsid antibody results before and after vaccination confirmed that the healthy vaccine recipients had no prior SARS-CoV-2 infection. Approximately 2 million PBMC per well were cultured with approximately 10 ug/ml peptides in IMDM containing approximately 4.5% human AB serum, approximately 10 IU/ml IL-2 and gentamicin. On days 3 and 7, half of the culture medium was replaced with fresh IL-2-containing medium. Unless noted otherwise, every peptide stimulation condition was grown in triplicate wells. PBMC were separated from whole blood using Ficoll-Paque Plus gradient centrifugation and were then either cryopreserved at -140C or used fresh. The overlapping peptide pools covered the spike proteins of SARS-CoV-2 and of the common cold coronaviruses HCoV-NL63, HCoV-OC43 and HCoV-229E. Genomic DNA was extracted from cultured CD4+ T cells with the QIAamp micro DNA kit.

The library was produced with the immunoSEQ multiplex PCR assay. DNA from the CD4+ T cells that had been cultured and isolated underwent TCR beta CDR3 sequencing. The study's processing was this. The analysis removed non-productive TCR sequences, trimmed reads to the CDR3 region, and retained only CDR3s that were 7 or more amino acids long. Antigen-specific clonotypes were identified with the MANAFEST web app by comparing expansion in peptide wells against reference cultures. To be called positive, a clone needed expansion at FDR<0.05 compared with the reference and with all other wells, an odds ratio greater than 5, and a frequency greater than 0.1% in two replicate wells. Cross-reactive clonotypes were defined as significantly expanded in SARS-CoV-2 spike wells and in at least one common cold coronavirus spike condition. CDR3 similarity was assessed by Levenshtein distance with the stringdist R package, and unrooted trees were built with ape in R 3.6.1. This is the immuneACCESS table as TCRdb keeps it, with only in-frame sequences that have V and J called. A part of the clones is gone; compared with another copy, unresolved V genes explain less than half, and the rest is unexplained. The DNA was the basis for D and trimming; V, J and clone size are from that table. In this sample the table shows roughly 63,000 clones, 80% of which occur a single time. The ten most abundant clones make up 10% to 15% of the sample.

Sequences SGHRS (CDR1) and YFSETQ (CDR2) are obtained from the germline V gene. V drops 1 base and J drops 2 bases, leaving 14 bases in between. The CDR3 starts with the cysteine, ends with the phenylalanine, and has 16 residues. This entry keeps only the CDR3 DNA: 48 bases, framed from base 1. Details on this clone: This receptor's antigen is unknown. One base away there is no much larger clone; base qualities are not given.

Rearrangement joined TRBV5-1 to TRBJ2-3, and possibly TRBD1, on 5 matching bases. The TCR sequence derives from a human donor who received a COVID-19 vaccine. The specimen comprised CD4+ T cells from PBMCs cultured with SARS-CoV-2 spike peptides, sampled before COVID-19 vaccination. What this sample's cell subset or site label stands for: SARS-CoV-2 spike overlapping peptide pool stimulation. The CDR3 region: CASSLRQILSTDTQYF. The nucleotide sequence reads TGCGCCAGCAGCTTGCGACAGATCCTTTCCACAGATACGCAGTATTTT.